This record looks at one T cell receptor beta chain sequence and its context. The antigen remains unidentified. These data come from a study of CD8+CD57+ T cells in acquired aplastic anemia. Study context: Healthy donor CD4+ cell samples had a mean of roughly 10 million reads. Study-wide results and limits: Overlap between patients and controls comprised some 31 CD8+ CDR3 sequences.

Genomic DNA provided the template from which TCR beta VDJ and CDR3 profiles were obtained. TCRdb passed the reads through MiXCR, listing each CDR3 protein once. There are roughly 50,000 distinct CDR3 sequences in the sample; about 73% occur only once, and roughly 34% lies in the top ten. The sequence derives from a human donor in good health, serving as a control. Material for sequencing was sorted CD4+, CD8+, or CD8+CD57+ T cells (not recorded which) from PBMCs.

The CDR3 sequence is CASSLGHNEQFF. The DNA for the CDR3 is TGTGCCAGCAGCTTGGGACACAATGAGCAGTTCTTC. The J gene is TRBJ2-1, the V gene TRBV11-3; D assignment may be TRBD1 or TRBD2 (5 bases each). This CDR3 region has 12 residues. CDR1 is SGHNT, CDR2 YENEEA, per germline. The V and J ends lost 3 bases and 5 bases respectively, with 5 bases between them.